The sample holds a few counts of the clone carrying this T cell receptor (beta chain). Its target is unknown. These data originate in a study of T cell repertoires in cytomegalovirus infection. Study-level background: Indications came from public TCR beta signatures; they pointed to CMV infection and to a matching HLA type.

Study-wide results and caveats: HLA-C-restricted, CMV-specific TCR beta clonotypes were dominant ex vivo.

TCRdb used MiXCR to reprocess the reads, holding one entry per CDR3 protein. The data contain about 450,000 distinct CDR3 sequences, roughly 30% of them singletons. This clonotype was sampled from a human donor in good health (CMV status not recorded). Some clones in this sample may be carry-over from other donors' samples. Material for sequencing was PBMCs.

CDR3 loop: CASRARTGQRTPLHF. Written as DNA, the CDR3 is TGTGCCAGCAGAGCCAGAACGGGACAAAGGACACCCCTCCACTTT. The chain is built from TRBV2 and TRBJ1-6; the D gene is possibly TRBD1 (6 bases). Trimming stripped 6 bases from V and 11 bases from J, with 20 bases between. CDR1 and CDR2 (germline): SNHLY, FYNNEI. The CDR3 has 15 residues.